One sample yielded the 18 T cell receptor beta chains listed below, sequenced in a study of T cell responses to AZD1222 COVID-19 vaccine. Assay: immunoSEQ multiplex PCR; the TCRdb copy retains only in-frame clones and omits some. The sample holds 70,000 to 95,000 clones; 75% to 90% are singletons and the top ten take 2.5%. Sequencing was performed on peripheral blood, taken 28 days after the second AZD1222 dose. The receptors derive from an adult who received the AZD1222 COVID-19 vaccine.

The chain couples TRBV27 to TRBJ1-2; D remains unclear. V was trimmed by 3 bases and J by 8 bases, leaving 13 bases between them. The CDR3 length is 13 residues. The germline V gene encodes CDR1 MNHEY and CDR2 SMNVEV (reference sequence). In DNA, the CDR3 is TGTGCCAGCAGTTTTGCCGACGGATACGGCTACACCTTC. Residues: CASSFADGYGYTF.

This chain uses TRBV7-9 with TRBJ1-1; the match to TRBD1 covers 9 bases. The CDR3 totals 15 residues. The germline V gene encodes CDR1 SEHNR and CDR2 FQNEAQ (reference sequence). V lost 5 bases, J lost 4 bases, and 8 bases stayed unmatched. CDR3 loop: CASSAPGQGGTEAFF. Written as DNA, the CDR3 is TGTGCCAGCAGCGCGCCGGGACAGGGCGGCACTGAAGCTTTCTTT.

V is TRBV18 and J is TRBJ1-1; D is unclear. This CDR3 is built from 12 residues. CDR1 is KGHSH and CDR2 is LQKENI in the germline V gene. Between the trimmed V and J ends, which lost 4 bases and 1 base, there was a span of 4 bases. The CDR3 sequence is CASSRGNTEAFF. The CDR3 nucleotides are TGTGCCAGCTCACGGGGGAACACTGAAGCTTTCTTT.

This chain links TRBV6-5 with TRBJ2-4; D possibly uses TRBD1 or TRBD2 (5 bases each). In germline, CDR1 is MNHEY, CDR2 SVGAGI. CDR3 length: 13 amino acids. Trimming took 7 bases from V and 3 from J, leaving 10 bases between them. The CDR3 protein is CASTLGDKNIQYF. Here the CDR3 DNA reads TGTGCCAGCACACTGGGGGACAAAAACATTCAGTACTTC.

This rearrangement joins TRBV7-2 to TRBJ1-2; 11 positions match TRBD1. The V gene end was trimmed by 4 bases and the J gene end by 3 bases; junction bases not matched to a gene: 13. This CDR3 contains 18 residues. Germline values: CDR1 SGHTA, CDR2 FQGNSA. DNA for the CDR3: TGTGCCAGCAGCTCGGGGAGGGGACAGGGGGATATTGACTATGGCTACACCTTC. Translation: CASSSGRGQGDIDYGYTF.

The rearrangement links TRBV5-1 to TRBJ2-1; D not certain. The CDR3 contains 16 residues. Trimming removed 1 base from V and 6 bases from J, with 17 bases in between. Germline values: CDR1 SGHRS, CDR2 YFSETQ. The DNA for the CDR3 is TGCGCCAGCAGCTTGTCTGCGGCGGTCCTGAGCAATGAGCAGTTCTTC. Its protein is CASSLSAAVLSNEQFF. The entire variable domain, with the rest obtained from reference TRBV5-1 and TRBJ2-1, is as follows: KAGVTQTPRYLIKTRGQQVTLSCSPISGHRSVSWYQQTPGQGLQFLFEYFSETQRNKGNFPGRFSGRQFSNSRSEMNVSTLELGDSALYLCASSLSAAVLSNEQFFGPGTRLTVL.

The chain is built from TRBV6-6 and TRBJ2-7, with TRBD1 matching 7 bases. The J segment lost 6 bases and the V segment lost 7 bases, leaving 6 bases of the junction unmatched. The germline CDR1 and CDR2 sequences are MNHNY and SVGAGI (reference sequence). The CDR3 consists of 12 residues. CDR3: CASTTTGAEQYF. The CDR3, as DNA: TGTGCCAGCACCACCACAGGGGCCGAGCAGTACTTC.

CDR3 protein: CASSPPGTHRSYEQYF. The CDR3 DNA is TGTGCCAGCTCACCCCCCGGCACGCACCGCTCCTACGAGCAGTACTTC. The genes are TRBV18 and TRBJ2-7; D is undetermined. Between the trimmed V and J ends, which lost 3 bases and 0 bases, there was a span of 15 bases. Germline-derived CDR1 and CDR2 are KGHSH and LQKENI. There are 16 residues in the CDR3.

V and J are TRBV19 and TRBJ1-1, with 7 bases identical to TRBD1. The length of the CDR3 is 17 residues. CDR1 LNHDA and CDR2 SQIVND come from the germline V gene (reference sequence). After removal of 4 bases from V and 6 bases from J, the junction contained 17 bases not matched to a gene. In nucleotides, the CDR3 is TGTGCCAGTAGTAACGGCGGTTACCGGCAGGGGGTTCCTGAAGCTTTCTTT. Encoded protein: CASSNGGYRQGVPEAFF. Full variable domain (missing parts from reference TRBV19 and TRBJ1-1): DGGITQSPKYLFRKEGQNVTLSCEQNLNHDAMYWYRQDPGQGLRLIYYSQIVNDFQKGDIAEGYSVSREKKESFPLTVTSAQKNPTAFYLCASSNGGYRQGVPEAFFGQGTRLTVV.

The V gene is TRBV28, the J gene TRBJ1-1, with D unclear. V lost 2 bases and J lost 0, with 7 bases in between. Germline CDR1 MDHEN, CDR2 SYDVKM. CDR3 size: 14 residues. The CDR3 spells CASSLTPLNTEAFF. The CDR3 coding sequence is TGTGCCAGCAGTTTAACACCACTGAACACTGAAGCTTTCTTT. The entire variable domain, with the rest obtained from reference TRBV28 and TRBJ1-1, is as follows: DVKVTQSSRYLVKRTGEKVFLECVQDMDHENMFWYRQDPGLGLRLIYFSYDVKMKEKGDIPEGYSVSREKKERFSLILESASTNQTSMYLCASSLTPLNTEAFFGQGTRLTVV.

The CDR3 nucleotides are TGTGCCAGTTTCAGAAGGGGAGAGTATGGCTACACCTTC. This translates into CASFRRGEYGYTF. The V call is TRBV19, the J call TRBJ1-2; TRBD1 might be the D (5 bases). CDR3 length: 13 amino acids. Trimming pared 8 bases from V and 5 bases from J, leaving 15 bases between. Germline-derived CDR1 and CDR2 are LNHDA and SQIVND (reference sequence).

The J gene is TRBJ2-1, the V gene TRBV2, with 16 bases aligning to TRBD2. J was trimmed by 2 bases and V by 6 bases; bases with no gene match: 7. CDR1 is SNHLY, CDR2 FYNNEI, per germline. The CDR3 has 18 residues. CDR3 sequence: CASRGLAGGWSAYNEQFF. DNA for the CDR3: TGTGCCAGCAGGGGACTAGCGGGAGGGTGGAGCGCCTACAATGAGCAGTTCTTC.

CDR3 protein: CASSSTRRGGPYEQYF. The DNA for the CDR3 is TGTGCCAGCAGCTCGACCCGGCGGGGGGGCCCCTACGAGCAGTACTTC. This chain connects TRBV7-8 to TRBJ2-7, with 9 bases fitting TRBD2. The CDR3 length is 16 residues. Germline V CDR1 and CDR2: SGHVS, FQNEAQ. V lost 4 bases and J lost 2; bases outside the gene matches: 9.

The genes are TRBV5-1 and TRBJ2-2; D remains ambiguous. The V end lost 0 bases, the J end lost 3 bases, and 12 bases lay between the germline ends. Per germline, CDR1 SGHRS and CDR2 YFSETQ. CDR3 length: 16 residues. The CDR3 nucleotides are TGCGCCAGCAGCTTGGCGGTTAGCCCGGACACCGGGGAGCTGTTTTTT. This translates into CASSLAVSPDTGELFF.

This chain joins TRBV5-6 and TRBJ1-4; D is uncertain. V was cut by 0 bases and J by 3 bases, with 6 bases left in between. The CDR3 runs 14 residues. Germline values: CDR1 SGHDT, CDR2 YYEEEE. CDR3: CASSLGLANEKLFF. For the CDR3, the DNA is TGTGCCAGCAGCTTGGGCCTAGCTAATGAAAAACTGTTTTTT.

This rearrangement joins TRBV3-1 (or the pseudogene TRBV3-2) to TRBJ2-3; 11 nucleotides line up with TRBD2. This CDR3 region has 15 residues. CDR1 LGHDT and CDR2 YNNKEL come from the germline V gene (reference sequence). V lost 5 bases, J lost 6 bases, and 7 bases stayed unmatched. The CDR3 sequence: CASSLAGGHPDTQYF. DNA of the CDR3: TGTGCCAGCAGCTTAGCGGGGGGGCACCCGGATACGCAGTATTTT.

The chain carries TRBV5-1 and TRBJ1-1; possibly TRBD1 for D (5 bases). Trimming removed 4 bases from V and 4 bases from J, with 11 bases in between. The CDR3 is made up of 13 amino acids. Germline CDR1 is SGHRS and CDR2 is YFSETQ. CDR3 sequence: CASSAGTLTEAFF. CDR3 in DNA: TGCGCCAGCAGCGCCGGGACTCTCACTGAAGCTTTCTTT.

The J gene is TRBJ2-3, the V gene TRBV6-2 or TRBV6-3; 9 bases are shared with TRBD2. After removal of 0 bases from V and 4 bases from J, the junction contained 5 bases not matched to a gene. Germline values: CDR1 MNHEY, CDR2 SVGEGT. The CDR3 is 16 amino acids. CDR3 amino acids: CASSYSKRGAADTQYF. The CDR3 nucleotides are TGTGCCAGCAGTTACTCCAAGCGGGGGGCCGCAGATACGCAGTATTTT.